These T cell receptor beta chains were read from a single sample in a study of control samples from healthy donors and cancer patients. Clones were read by immunoSEQ multiplex PCR, and TCRdb kept only the in-frame ones, dropping some. This sample has 40,000 to 60,000 clones; more than 70% occur once, and the top ten carry roughly 42%. Sequencing used PBMCs. These receptors were taken from a man aged 45-65 years with head and neck cancer. Both conserved end residues are part of each CDR3. D genes are given only for firm matches. Clone size, where shown, is once, few, many, or a class for clones that have expanded.

>-|TRBV7-3|TRBD2|TRBJ2-3
TGTGCCAGCAGCTTACTAGCGGGGGGCGCAGATACGCAGTATTTT
CASSLLAGGADTQYF
>-|TRBV4-1|-|TRBJ1-4
TGCGCCAGCAGCCAAGATTTAATTGGGCGCGAAAAACTGTTTTTT
CASSQDLIGREKLFF
>once|TRBV12-5|-|TRBJ2-7
TGTGCTAGTGGCTCTGGACTCCCGGACGTTGAGCAGTACTTC
CASGSGLPDVEQYF
>-|TRBV27|TRBD2|TRBJ2-1
TGTGCCAGCAGTTTTTCTGCTAGCGGGAGCCACAATGAGCAGTTCTTC
CASSFSASGSHNEQFF
>-|TRBV9|-|TRBJ2-7
TGTGCCAGCAGCCACCCCCTGACTGGGGGCGGGAGAGCGGGCGAGCAGTACTTC
CASSHPLTGGGRAGEQYF
>-|TRBV7-9|-|TRBJ2-5
TGTGCCAGCAGCTTAAGGGGGGAAGAGACCCAGTACTTC
CASSLRGEETQYF
>few|TRBV7-6|TRBD1|TRBJ1-5
TGTGCCAGCAGCCCCCGGGACAGGGGGTTTAATCAGCCCCAGCATTTT
CASSPRDRGFNQPQHF
>-|TRBV5-1|-|TRBJ1-2
TGCGCCAGCAGCTTGGAGTCGGCGGGGATCAGTGGCTACACCTTC
CASSLESAGISGYTF
>-|TRBV5-1|-|TRBJ1-1
TGCGCCAGCAGCTCCTTGGACGGGTACGCGGCTTTCTTT
CASSSLDGYAAFF
>once|TRBV5-1|TRBD1|TRBJ1-4
TGCGCCAGCAGCTCAGGCGGGACAGAGAATGAAAAACTGTTTTTT
CASSSGGTENEKLFF
>-|TRBV2|TRBD2|TRBJ2-3
TGTGCCAGCACCCGAGTCTGGGGGGGTACGCAGTATTTT
CASTRVWGGTQYF
>-|TRBV6-2/TRBV6-3|-|TRBJ2-1
TGTGCCAGCAGTCCGAAAATGAGACCAAGCTCCTACAATGAGCAGTTCTTC
CASSPKMRPSSYNEQFF
>-|TRBV28|-|TRBJ1-3
TGTGCCAGCAGTTTTATGGGTTCGCTTGGAAACACCATATATTTT
CASSFMGSLGNTIYF
>-|TRBV5-1|-|TRBJ2-1
TGCGCCAGCAGCTTCTCAGGGTTCTACAATGAGCAGTTCTTC
CASSFSGFYNEQFF
>-|TRBV23-1|TRBD2|TRBJ2-1
TGCGCCAGTCCGGGACTAACCTACAATGAGCAGTTCTTC
CASPGLTYNEQFF
>-|TRBV6-5|TRBD1|TRBJ1-4
TGTGCCAGCAGGAGGACAGGGACTAATGAAAAACTGTTTTTT
CASRRTGTNEKLFF
>-|TRBV10-1|TRBD1|TRBJ1-1
TGCGCCAGCAGTGAGTCCACAGGGGACACTGAAGCTTTCTTT
CASSESTGDTEAFF
>-|TRBV28|-|TRBJ1-5
TGTGCCAGCAGTTTATGGGACGATCTGAGCAATCAGCCCCAGCATTTT
CASSLWDDLSNQPQHF